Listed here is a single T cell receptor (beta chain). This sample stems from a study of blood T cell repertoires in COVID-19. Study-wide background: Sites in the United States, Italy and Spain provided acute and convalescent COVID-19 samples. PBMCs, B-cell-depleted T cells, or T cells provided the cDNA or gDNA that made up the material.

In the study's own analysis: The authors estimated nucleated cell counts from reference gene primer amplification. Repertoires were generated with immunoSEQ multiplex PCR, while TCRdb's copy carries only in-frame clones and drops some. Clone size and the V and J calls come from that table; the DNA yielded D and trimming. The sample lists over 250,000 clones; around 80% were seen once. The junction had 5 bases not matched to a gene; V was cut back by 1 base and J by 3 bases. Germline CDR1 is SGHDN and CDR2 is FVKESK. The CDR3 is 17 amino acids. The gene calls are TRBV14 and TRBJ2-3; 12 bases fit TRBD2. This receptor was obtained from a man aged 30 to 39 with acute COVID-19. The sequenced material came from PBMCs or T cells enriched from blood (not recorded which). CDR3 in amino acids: CASSQGRTSGMTDTQYF. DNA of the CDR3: TGTGCCAGCAGCCAAGGACGGACTAGCGGGATGACAGATACGCAGTATTTT.